Below are 16 T cell receptor beta chains sequenced from a single sample in a study of blood T cell repertoires in COVID-19. Only in-frame clones appear in the TCRdb table, and some are missing; sequencing was by immunoSEQ multiplex PCR. The table has about 44,000 clones, about 80% seen once. Sequences were obtained from peripheral blood. Source of these receptors: a human donor in a cohort sampled during active COVID-19.

The chain uses TRBV18 and TRBJ2-7, with TRBD1 as a possible D gene (6 bases). The V end was cut by 5 bases, the J end by 1 base, with 9 bases between. Germline V gene data show CDR1 as KGHSH and CDR2 as LQKENI. The CDR3 is 13 amino acids. As DNA, the CDR3 is TGTGCCAGCTCAAGACAGGAATCCTACGAGCAGTACTTC. Encoded protein: CASSRQESYEQYF. The whole variable domain, filled in from reference TRBV18 and TRBJ2-7, reads NAGVMQNPRHLVRRRGQEARLRCSPMKGHSHVYWYRQLPEEGLKFMVYLQKENIIDESGMPKERFSAEFPKEGPSILRIQQVVRGDSAAYFCASSRQESYEQYFGPGTRLTVT.

The chain carries TRBV2 and TRBJ1-2; 9 bases map to TRBD1. The CDR3 sequence is 13 residues long. CDR1 SNHLY and CDR2 FYNNEI come from the germline V gene. V was clipped by 6 bases and J by 6 bases; unmatched bases: 5. The CDR3 region is CASSTGGVDGYTF. In DNA, the CDR3 is TGTGCCAGCAGCACAGGGGGCGTAGATGGCTACACCTTC.

The genes are TRBV7-2 and TRBJ1-5; TRBD1 agrees at 12 bases. V was pared by 5 bases and J by 8 bases, with 7 bases of the junction left unmatched. Germline CDR1 and CDR2: SGHTA and FQGNSA. The CDR3 spans 15 residues. The CDR3 sequence is CASSRGQGAREPQHF. The CDR3 coding sequence is TGTGCCAGCAGCCGGGGACAGGGGGCACGCGAGCCCCAGCATTTT.

The chain carries TRBV7-2 and TRBJ1-1; a possible D gene is TRBD1 (5 bases). Per germline, CDR1 SGHTA and CDR2 FQGNSA. The CDR3 spans 14 residues. Trimming took off 1 base at V and 4 bases at J, with 10 bases between the two ends. DNA of the CDR3: TGTGCCAGCAGCTTAGGGGGCAGCGTCACTGAAGCTTTCTTT. Its protein is CASSLGGSVTEAFF.

The rearrangement links TRBV6-6 to TRBJ2-7; D ambiguous. V was cut by 5 bases and J by 0 bases, with 17 bases left in between. Germline loops: CDR1 MNHNY, CDR2 SVGAGI (reference sequence). There are 16 residues in the CDR3. The CDR3 coding sequence is TGTGCCAGCAGTCCTCAACTTATACCGAGCTCCTACGAGCAGTACTTC. Protein: CASSPQLIPSSYEQYF.

The chain carries TRBV19 and TRBJ1-2; D possibly corresponds to TRBD1 (6 bases). Trimming stripped 4 bases from V and 1 base from J, with 10 bases between. This CDR3 is 14 amino acids long. Germline lookup yields CDR1 LNHDA and CDR2 SQIVND (reference sequence). CDR3 DNA: TGTGCCAGTAGTACCCAGGGGATTAACTATGGCTACACCTTC. This gives the protein CASSTQGINYGYTF.

Here the CDR3 reads CASSRANTEAFF. The CDR3 DNA sequence: TGTGCCAGCTCCAGGGCGAACACTGAAGCTTTCTTT. The chain employs TRBV7-9 and TRBJ1-1; perhaps TRBD1 as D (5 bases). The V and J ends lost 8 bases and 1 base respectively, with 8 bases between them. Germline CDR1 and CDR2: SEHNR and FQNEAQ (reference sequence). This CDR3 spans 12 amino acids.

The chain carries TRBV28 and TRBJ1-2; tentative D call: TRBD1 (5 bases). The germline V and J ends were trimmed by 1 base and 8 bases, with 11 bases remaining between them. The CDR3 has 13 residues. Germline CDR1 and CDR2: MDHEN and SYDVKM. CDR3 protein: CASSLLSGWGYTF. Written as DNA, the CDR3 is TGTGCCAGCAGTTTATTGTCAGGGTGGGGCTACACCTTC.

This chain joins TRBV7-2 and TRBJ1-2, with 9 bases that match TRBD1. The CDR3 spans 12 residues. Trimming at V came to 4 bases and at J to 10 bases, leaving 4 bases not matched to a gene. Looked up from germline, CDR1 is SGHTA and CDR2 is FQGNSA. The CDR3 DNA sequence: TGTGCCAGCAGCTCGGACAGGGGCGCCTACACCTTC. Encoded protein: CASSSDRGAYTF. The full variable domain, in which reference TRBV7-2 and TRBJ1-2 provide the parts outside the CDR3, is GAGVSQSPSNKVTEKGKDVELRCDPISGHTALYWYRQSLGQGLEFLIYFQGNSAPDKSGLPSDRFSAERTGGSVSTLTIQRTQQEDSAVYLCASSSDRGAYTFGSGTRLTVV.

The J gene is TRBJ1-5, the V gene TRBV18, with TRBD1 matching 8 bases. Germline CDR1 is KGHSH and CDR2 is LQKENI. Losses at the gene ends were 2 bases for V and 0 bases for J; bases not matched to a gene: 3. The CDR3 has 16 amino acids. Written as DNA, the CDR3 is TGTGCCAGCTCACCAACGACAGGGGATAGCAATCAGCCCCAGCATTTT. Protein sequence: CASSPTTGDSNQPQHF.

CDR3 amino acids: CAIKPGLAGDTDTQYF. In DNA, the CDR3 is TGTGCCATCAAACCGGGACTAGCGGGGGACACAGATACGCAGTATTTT. The chain recombines TRBV10-3 with TRBJ2-3, with 14 positions matching TRBD2. V lost 7 bases to trimming and J lost 2 bases; unmatched junction nucleotides: 5. This CDR3 is 16 amino acids long. Germline CDR1 reads ENHRY; CDR2 reads SYGVKD.

In its sample, this clone was seen once. The chain has TRBV18 and TRBJ2-3; D may be TRBD1 (6 bases). The germline gives CDR1 KGHSH, CDR2 LQKENI. This CDR3 is 16 amino acids long. Trimming removed 1 base at V and 5 bases at J, with 16 bases between. The CDR3 nucleotides are TGTGCCAGCTCACCACGGGCAGGGGAGATGGGAGATACGCAGTATTTT. It codes for CASSPRAGEMGDTQYF.

The chain employs TRBV2 and TRBJ2-7; D is ambiguous. V was cut by 4 bases and J by 4 bases, with 23 bases left in between. There are 17 residues in the CDR3. Germline loops: CDR1 SNHLY, CDR2 FYNNEI. CDR3 DNA: TGTGCCAGCAGTGGTTATGCGACTCAATCCTCCTCATACGAGCAGTACGTC. This gives the protein CASSGYATQSSSYEQYV.

V is TRBV2 and J is TRBJ2-2, with TRBD2 matching over 13 bases. This CDR3 region has 19 residues. In germline, CDR1 is SNHLY, CDR2 FYNNEI. The ends lost 4 bases at V and 3 bases at J; junction bases unmatched: 11. In nucleotides, the CDR3 is TGTGCCAGCAGTGGGGTATACGGGACTAGCGGGGATTACACCGGGGAGCTGTTTTTT. It specifies CASSGVYGTSGDYTGELFF.

This chain uses TRBV9 with TRBJ1-4; 7 positions agree with TRBD1. The CDR3 consists of 15 residues. V trimming: 5 bases; J trimming: 0 bases; junction bases outside the gene matches: 4. CDR1 is SGDLS, CDR2 YYNGEE, per germline. The CDR3 coding sequence is TGTGCCAGCAGTACCGGGACAGCAACTAATGAAAAACTGTTTTTT. Its translation is CASSTGTATNEKLFF.

The gene calls are TRBV6-5 and TRBJ1-1; TRBD1 matches 7 bases. V gave up 5 bases and J gave up 0 bases; unmatched junction bases: 6. The CDR3 loop spans 15 amino acids. Germline CDR1 and CDR2: MNHEY and SVGAGI. The CDR3 loop is CASSLGGQLNTEAFF. CDR3 coding DNA: TGTGCCAGCAGTCTGGGGGGACAGTTGAACACTGAAGCTTTCTTT.